This T cell receptor beta chain was obtained from a study of shared clonotypes between healthy human individuals. Study-wide results and caveats: Naive CD4 clonotypes were shared across a handful of donors at approximately 5.3%. What limited the represented genetic and exposure-history diversity was the small number of donors.

Notes on this clone: The antigen is undetermined.

The data were produced by immunoSEQ multiplex PCR, yet TCRdb's version contains in-frame clones alone and is incomplete. Of around 600,000 clones in the sample, 85% to 95% were seen once. Trimming removed 3 bases at V and 8 bases at J, with 11 bases between. Germline CDR1 and CDR2: KGHSH and LQKENI. The CDR3 is 13 residues long. The naive CD8 fraction comprised CD45RO-negative cells positively selected for CCR7 and excluded terminally differentiated effector memory CD45RA+ cells. The source is a woman younger than 45 in good health. The sequencing sample was made of naive CD8+ T cells sorted from blood. J is TRBJ2-1 and V is TRBV18; possibly TRBD2 for D (6 bases). The chain's CDR3 is CASSPGTDYEQFF. CDR3 nucleotide sequence: TGTGCCAGCTCACCTGGGACTGACTATGAGCAGTTCTTC.